This TCR beta chain originates from a study of cytomegalovirus exposure and HLA in healthy donors. Details on this clone: As yet, its antigen is unknown.

The study ran its PCR with 60 Vbeta and 13 Jbeta primers. The data were produced by immunoSEQ multiplex PCR, yet TCRdb's version contains in-frame clones alone and is incomplete. The table records 170,000 or so clones, around 83% of them present only once. General study points: Later on, an analysis found that several of the most significant clusters appeared to be linked to common viral pathogens, which included parvovirus B19. TRBV6-2, TRBV6-3 and some other V segments were unresolvable in 87-base-pair reads. Presence/absence analyses took donor sequencing depth as roughly uniform.

V was trimmed by 5 bases and J by 7 bases, leaving 9 bases between them. The CDR3 is 11 residues long. Germline CDR1 reads DFQATT; CDR2 reads SNEGSKA (reference sequence). Sequenced: PBMCs. The rearrangement uses TRBV20-1 and TRBJ2-1; the D is unclear. The receptor was derived from a man aged 45-65 years in good health and CMV-seropositive. CDR3 DNA: TGCAGTGCTCCGCATACTAATGAGCAGTTCTTC. This encodes CSAPHTNEQFF.